Below, 27 T cell receptor beta chains from the same sample are listed, as sequenced in a study of cytomegalovirus exposure and HLA in healthy donors. Data came from immunoSEQ multiplex PCR; TCRdb stores just in-frame clones and leaves some out. This sample has 200,000 to 250,000 clones; about 86% occur once, and the top ten carry about 3%. Sample: PBMCs. These receptors all stem from a man aged 18 to 30 in good health and CMV-seronegative.

The chain uses TRBV27 and TRBJ2-7; 7 bases map to TRBD1. V shed 8 bases, J shed 2 bases, and the junction held 9 bases outside the gene matches. Germline CDR1 MNHEY, CDR2 SMNVEV (reference sequence). The length of the CDR3 is 14 residues. The CDR3 DNA is TGTGCCAGCTCTCCCGGGACAGCACCCTACGAGCAGTACTTC. It encodes CASSPGTAPYEQYF.

V and J are TRBV19 and TRBJ2-1; weak D call: TRBD2 (7 bases). CDR3 size: 11 residues. Between the trimmed V and J ends, which lost 8 bases and 9 bases, there was a span of 11 bases. CDR1 is LNHDA, CDR2 SQIVND, per germline (reference sequence). This CDR3 is CASGGAAEQFF. The CDR3 nucleotides read TGTGCCAGTGGGGGGGCGGCTGAGCAGTTCTTC.

The chain combines TRBV7-2 with TRBJ2-1; 9 nucleotides line up with TRBD2. Per germline, CDR1 SGHTA and CDR2 FQGNSA. This CDR3 has 13 residues. The V segment lost 6 bases and the J segment 9 bases; nucleotides outside the gene matches: 6. The CDR3 loop is CASSWRGGGEQFF. Written as DNA, the CDR3 is TGTGCCAGCAGTTGGCGGGGGGGCGGTGAGCAGTTCTTC.

The genes are TRBV18 and TRBJ1-1, with unresolved D. This CDR3 contains 13 residues. The V gene's germline CDR1 is KGHSH and CDR2 LQKENI. Trimming stripped 1 base from V and 7 bases from J, with 10 bases between. The CDR3 reads CASSPLREGEAFF. The CDR3 nucleotides read TGTGCCAGCTCACCACTTAGGGAGGGTGAAGCTTTCTTT.

The CDR3: CASSSQRDRVAHEQYF. CDR3 nucleotide sequence: TGTGCCAGCAGTTCGCAACGGGACAGGGTTGCCCACGAGCAGTACTTC. The V and J genes are TRBV28 and TRBJ2-7; 9 bases map to TRBD1. The J segment lost 5 bases and the V segment lost 4 bases, leaving 12 bases of the junction unmatched. The CDR3 spans 16 residues. The germline V gene has CDR1 MDHEN and CDR2 SYDVKM.

This chain connects TRBV5-1 to TRBJ1-1; D is perhaps TRBD1 (5 bases). Germline CDR1 reads SGHRS; CDR2 reads YFSETQ. This CDR3 contains 15 residues. The V gene lost 3 bases and the J gene lost 1 base, with 13 bases spanning the gap. DNA of the CDR3: TGCGCCAGCAGCTCCGCCAGGGAACGGAACACTGAAGCTTTCTTT. Its protein is CASSSARERNTEAFF.

A single count supports this clone. The genes are TRBV6-6 and TRBJ2-3; a possible D gene is TRBD2 (7 bases). Trimming shortened V by 2 bases and J by 5 bases, and 14 bases separated the two germline ends. Germline assignment: CDR1 MNHNY and CDR2 SVGAGI (reference sequence). This CDR3 comprises 15 residues. In DNA form, the CDR3 reads TGTGCCAGCAGTTACCTAGGGGGGGAGGGAGATACGCAGTATTTT. Amino acids: CASSYLGGEGDTQYF.

This clone showed up just once. The chain employs TRBV18 and TRBJ1-5, with a tentative D call TRBD1 (6 bases). The CDR3 has 11 residues. V was clipped by 8 bases and J by 15 bases, with 17 bases between them. CDR1 and CDR2 from the germline V gene are KGHSH and LQKENI. The CDR3 region has the DNA TGTGCCAGCCCAGGGGACAAGTCTAGGCATTTT. It is translated as CASPGDKSRHF.

The gene calls are TRBV2 and TRBJ1-2, with D possibly TRBD1 on 5 matching bases. The CDR3 is 13 residues long. V lost 4 bases and J 8 bases, leaving 14 bases between the germline ends. Germline V CDR1 and CDR2: SNHLY, FYNNEI. In nucleotides, the CDR3 is TGTGCCAGCAGTGGAAGCGCAGGGCGAGGCTACACCTTC. Residues: CASSGSAGRGYTF.

About this clone itself: One junction end does not reproduce the germline sequence, and a read error may be involved. The rearrangement links TRBV28 to TRBJ1-3; D is perhaps TRBD1 (6 bases). The CDR3 has 14 amino acids. Per germline, CDR1 MDHEN and CDR2 SYDVKM. The CDR3 spells CASSLQDSGDTIYF. Written as DNA, the CDR3 is TGTGCCAGCAGTCTACAGGACAGTGGAGACACCATATATTTT.

The V call is TRBV7-9, the J call TRBJ2-3, with 7 bases identical to TRBD2. CDR3 length equals 14 residues. The germline gives CDR1 SEHNR, CDR2 FQNEAQ (reference sequence). V lost 2 bases to trimming and J lost 6 bases; unmatched junction nucleotides: 5. The CDR3 DNA is TGTGCCAGCAGCTTAAAACCAGCGGGGGATACGCAGTATTTT. Its protein is CASSLKPAGDTQYF. Supplemented by reference TRBV7-9 and TRBJ2-3, the full variable domain reads DTGVSQNPRHKITKRGQNVTFRCDPISEHNRLYWYRQTLGQGPEFLTYFQNEAQLEKSRLLSDRFSAERPKGSFSTLEIQRTEQGDSAMYLCASSLKPAGDTQYFGPGTRLTVL.

Note on this clone: Other nucleotide sequences in the sample specify the same CDR3. V gene TRBV14 combines with J gene TRBJ2-1; D might be TRBD1 (5 bases). V was cut by 4 bases and J by 4 bases, with 8 bases left in between. The CDR3 is 13 residues long. The germline V gene has CDR1 SGHDN and CDR2 FVKESK. The CDR3, as DNA: TGTGCCAGCAGCCTGGGGCTGTACAATGAGCAGTTCTTC. Translation: CASSLGLYNEQFF.

This sequence joins TRBV4-3 and TRBJ2-1; TRBD1 matches at 8 bases. The CDR3 spans 17 residues. Germline CDR1 and CDR2: LGHNA and YSLEER. Trimming took 2 bases from V and 6 from J; bases not matched to a gene: 12. CDR3 amino acids: CASSQHPWGQEINEQFF. The CDR3 nucleotides read TGCGCCAGCAGCCAACACCCATGGGGACAGGAGATCAATGAGCAGTTCTTC.

The V call is TRBV5-4, the J call TRBJ2-7, with D perhaps matching TRBD2 (5 bases). CDR1 is SGHNT, CDR2 YYREEE, per germline (reference sequence). This CDR3 region has 13 residues. Trimming took off 4 bases at V and 6 bases at J, with 14 bases between the two ends. The CDR3 coding sequence is TGTGCCAGCAGCCCGGAGGTCGGGGTCGAGCAGTACTTC. Amino acids: CASSPEVGVEQYF.

The rearrangement links TRBV5-4 to TRBJ2-1; tentative D call: TRBD2 (6 bases). Germline CDR1 is SGHNT and CDR2 is YYREEE (reference sequence). The CDR3 has 15 residues. Deletions cut 0 bases from V and 5 bases from J, with 12 bases between. The CDR3 sequence is CASSLGGGENNEQFF. DNA for the CDR3: TGTGCCAGCAGCTTGGGTGGAGGGGAAAACAATGAGCAGTTCTTC.

This sequence joins TRBV6-4 and TRBJ1-2, with D possibly matching TRBD1 (5 bases). Trimming left V 0 bases short and J 7 bases short, with 15 bases between. Germline loops: CDR1 MRHNA, CDR2 SNTAGT. This CDR3 has 15 residues. The CDR3 sequence is CASSDSIGHMGGYTF. CDR3 in DNA: TGTGCCAGCAGTGACTCGATCGGACATATGGGTGGCTACACCTTC.

This clone was observed once. The genes are TRBV5-6 and TRBJ2-7; 10 bases fit TRBD1. Germline trimming cut 4 bases from V and 6 bases from J; bases unmatched to any gene: 10. This CDR3 has 15 amino acids. Germline assignment: CDR1 SGHDT and CDR2 YYEEEE. The DNA for the CDR3 is TGTGCCAGCAGCCTGAGGACAGGGGGAGAACGCGAGCAGTACTTC. It yields the protein CASSLRTGGEREQYF.

The chain has TRBV7-9 and TRBJ2-3; D is undetermined. Trimming removed 5 bases at V and 6 bases at J, with 12 bases between. In germline, CDR1 is SEHNR, CDR2 FQNEAQ (reference sequence). CDR3 length: 13 residues. DNA for the CDR3: TGTGCCAGCAGCCCCCCCCTAGGCGATACGCAGTATTTT. Protein sequence: CASSPPLGDTQYF.

The chain uses TRBV2 and TRBJ2-7; 8 nucleotides align to TRBD1. Unmatched junction bases numbered 10, after V lost 0 bases and J lost 3 bases. The CDR3 loop spans 17 amino acids. Germline CDR1 is SNHLY and CDR2 is FYNNEI. CDR3 in DNA: TGTGCCAGCAGTGAAGCGCACTATCGGACAGGGAACTACGAGCAGTACTTC. This sequence encodes CASSEAHYRTGNYEQYF.

The CDR3 protein is CATSGRASSYNEQFF. DNA of the CDR3: TGTGCCACCAGCGGGAGGGCTAGCTCCTACAATGAGCAGTTCTTC. V and J are TRBV15 and TRBJ2-1; 7 nucleotides align to TRBD2. Germline lookup yields CDR1 LNHNV and CDR2 YYDKDF (reference sequence). The CDR3 loop spans 15 amino acids. With 5 bases clipped from V and 0 bases from J, the junction kept 4 bases outside the gene matches.

This rearrangement joins TRBV9 to TRBJ1-2; D may be TRBD1 (5 bases). V was trimmed by 4 bases and J by 2 bases, leaving 9 bases between them. Germline V gene sequence: CDR1 SGDLS, CDR2 YYNGEE. The CDR3 consists of 13 residues. CDR3 sequence reads: CASSRQQNYGYTF. In nucleotides, the CDR3 is TGTGCCAGCAGCAGACAGCAAAACTATGGCTACACCTTC.

This chain connects TRBV11-2 to TRBJ2-7, with D possibly matching TRBD1 (6 bases). CDR3 length: 14 residues. Trimming took off 5 bases at V and 11 bases at J, with 22 bases between the two ends. Germline CDR1 is SGHAT and CDR2 is FQNNGV. CDR3 loop: CASSPNRDHQLEYF. CDR3 bases: TGTGCCAGCAGCCCAAACAGGGACCACCAACTTGAGTACTTC.

This clone was counted once. This sequence joins TRBV11-3 and TRBJ2-7; D ambiguous. V lost 6 bases to trimming and J lost 2 bases, with 5 bases between them. CDR1 is SGHNT, CDR2 YENEEA, per germline. The length of the CDR3 is 11 residues. The CDR3 reads CASRYTYEQYF. CDR3 sequence (DNA): TGTGCCAGCAGGTATACCTACGAGCAGTACTTC.

The rearrangement uses TRBV11-2 and TRBJ1-2; D is undetermined. Germline V gene data show CDR1 as SGHAT and CDR2 as FQNNGV. There are 11 residues in the CDR3. Trimming stripped 1 base from V and 5 bases from J, with 2 bases between. This chain's CDR3 is CASSLAYGYTF. The CDR3 region has the DNA TGTGCCAGCAGCTTAGCGTATGGCTACACCTTC.

The chain has TRBV29-1 and TRBJ2-5; D is perhaps TRBD1 (5 bases). From germline, CDR1 is SQVTM and CDR2 ANQGSEA. This CDR3 contains 15 residues. V dropped 4 bases and J dropped 2 bases, with 17 bases sitting between them. CDR3: CSVVGQGKGQETQYF. The CDR3 coding sequence is TGCAGCGTTGTAGGGCAGGGAAAGGGACAAGAGACCCAGTACTTC.

The genes are TRBV27 and TRBJ2-7, with TRBD2 matching 13 bases. From germline, CDR1 is MNHEY and CDR2 SMNVEV (reference sequence). V gave up 4 bases and J gave up 5 bases; unmatched junction bases: 2. The CDR3 has 14 residues. In DNA form, the CDR3 reads TGTGCCAGCAGTTCCGGGACTAGCGGGAACGAGCAGTACTTC. Protein sequence: CASSSGTSGNEQYF.

This clone was detected once. This chain joins TRBV29-1 and TRBJ2-1, with 7 bases lining up with TRBD2. V was clipped by 3 bases and J by 1 base; unmatched bases: 0. Germline CDR1 SQVTM, CDR2 ANQGSEA. CDR3 length equals 13 residues. The CDR3 region is CSVDGGSYNEQFF. The CDR3 bases are TGCAGCGTTGACGGGGGGTCCTACAATGAGCAGTTCTTC.